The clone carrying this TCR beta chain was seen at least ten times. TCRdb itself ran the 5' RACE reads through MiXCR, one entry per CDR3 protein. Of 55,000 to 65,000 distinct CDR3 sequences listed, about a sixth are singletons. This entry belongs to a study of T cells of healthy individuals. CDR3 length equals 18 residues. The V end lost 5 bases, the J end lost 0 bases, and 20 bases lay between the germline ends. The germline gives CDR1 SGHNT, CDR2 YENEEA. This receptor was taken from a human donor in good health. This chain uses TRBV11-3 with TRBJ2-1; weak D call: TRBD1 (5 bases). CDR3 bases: TGTGCCAGCAGCCGACTCGCAGGGCCGGAATCCTCCTACAATGAGCAGTTCTTC. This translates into CASSRLAGPESSYNEQFF.